Following are 30 T cell receptor beta chains from one sample sequenced in a study of monozygotic twins with inflammatory bowel disease (dated by TCRdb to the late 2010s). The method was 5' RACE. The sequencing machine was an Illumina HiSeq 2500. Each entry corresponds to one CDR3 protein sequence from reads that TCRdb reprocessed, and DNA is not given. The table for this sample shows around 450,000 distinct CDR3 sequences. The biggest ten clones account for more than 2% of the sample. Material: blood. The source is a human donor with ulcerative colitis or Crohn's disease, or a healthy co-twin of an affected twin (not recorded which).

J is TRBJ1-1 and V is TRBV18; no DNA is available, so the TRBD1 call from TCRdb remains unchecked. Germline V gene data show CDR1 as KGHSH and CDR2 as LQKENI. The CDR3 is 13 residues long. This CDR3 reads CASSSTGIAEAFF.

The rearrangement joins TRBV5-1 to TRBJ2-5; as DNA is missing, the TRBD2 call by TCRdb cannot be tested. Germline lookup yields CDR1 SGHRS and CDR2 YFSETQ. The CDR3 consists of 15 residues. CDR3 sequence: CASSLPQGEGETQYF. The full variable domain, in which reference TRBV5-1 and TRBJ2-5 provide the parts outside the CDR3, is KAGVTQTPRYLIKTRGQQVTLSCSPISGHRSVSWYQQTPGQGLQFLFEYFSETQRNKGNFPGRFSGRQFSNSRSEMNVSTLELGDSALYLCASSLPQGEGETQYFGPGTRLLVL.

The CDR3 spells CASSQIIGGSYTF. The chain is built from TRBV14 and TRBJ1-2; with no DNA, the TCRdb D assignment of TRBD1 cannot be verified. Germline assignment: CDR1 SGHDN and CDR2 FVKESK. The CDR3 has 13 amino acids.

The rearrangement joins TRBV5-1 to TRBJ1-6; there is no DNA to check the TCRdb D call of TRBD1. Germline lookup yields CDR1 SGHRS and CDR2 YFSETQ. This CDR3 has 15 residues. CDR3 protein: CASSFSTGNHSPLHF.

This chain uses TRBV25-1 with TRBJ1-1. CDR1 is MGHDK and CDR2 is SYGVNS in the germline V gene. The CDR3 is 14 residues long. CDR3 amino acids: CASSLGSPNTEAFF.

V gene TRBV29-1 combines with J gene TRBJ1-4; there is no DNA to check the TCRdb D call of TRBD1. Germline assignment: CDR1 SQVTM and CDR2 ANQGSEA. This CDR3 contains 15 residues. CDR3 region: CSVEVTGTGAGKLFF.

The chain uses TRBV21-1 and TRBJ1-2. TRBV21-1 is a pseudogene. This CDR3 has 13 residues. The CDR3: CASSSRTIEGYTF.

This rearrangement joins TRBV7-2 to TRBJ1-2; TCRdb names TRBD1, which stays unverified in the absence of DNA. CDR1 is SGHTA and CDR2 is FQGNSA in the germline V gene. The CDR3 extends over 15 amino acids. This CDR3 is CASSTRSLQGYGYTF.

The chain employs TRBV29-1 and TRBJ2-1; TCRdb returns TRBD2, unconfirmable since there is no DNA. CDR3 length: 15 residues. Germline CDR1 reads SQVTM; CDR2 reads ANQGSEA. CDR3: CSVGGLAVVYNEQFF.

V is TRBV7-2 and J is TRBJ2-2. This CDR3 has 14 residues. Per the germline V gene, CDR1 is SGHTA and CDR2 is FQGNSA. CDR3 sequence: CASRQTRNTGELFF. Full variable domain (remainder filled in from reference TRBV7-2 and TRBJ2-2): GAGVSQSPSNKVTEKGKDVELRCDPISGHTALYWYRQSLGQGLEFLIYFQGNSAPDKSGLPSDRFSAERTGGSVSTLTIQRTQQEDSAVYLCASRQTRNTGELFFGEGSRLTVL.

The V gene is TRBV20-1, the J gene TRBJ2-7; no DNA is available, so the TRBD2 call from TCRdb remains unchecked. There are 16 residues in the CDR3. CDR1 DFQATT and CDR2 SNEGSKA come from the germline V gene (reference sequence). This CDR3 reads CSARDPGTAGSYEQYF.

The chain combines TRBV3-1 with TRBJ2-5; TCRdb proposes TRBD2, but this gene call is untestable without DNA. Germline CDR1 LGHDT, CDR2 YNNKEL (reference sequence). The CDR3 is made up of 19 amino acids. This CDR3 is CASSQMGASGASSQETQYF.

This chain joins TRBV30 and TRBJ1-5; no DNA is available, so the TRBD1 call from TCRdb remains unchecked. This CDR3 region has 15 residues. Germline CDR1 reads GTSNPN; CDR2 reads SVGIG (reference sequence). The chain's CDR3 is CAWSVVRGGNQPQHF.

The chain joins TRBV6-5 to TRBJ1-1; no DNA is available, so the TRBD1 call from TCRdb remains unchecked. Germline-derived CDR1 and CDR2 are MNHEY and SVGAGI. The CDR3 has 15 residues. The CDR3 sequence: CASSYGGGWGTEAFF.

The chain employs TRBV5-1 and TRBJ2-2; TCRdb picks TRBD1, but there is no DNA to check that call. The germline V gene encodes CDR1 SGHRS and CDR2 YFSETQ. The CDR3 spans 15 residues. The chain's CDR3 is CASSWTGMDTGELFF.

The chain recombines TRBV5-4 with TRBJ2-7; there is no DNA to check the TCRdb D call of TRBD1. The CDR3 is made up of 15 amino acids. Germline-derived CDR1 and CDR2 are SGHNT and YYREEE (reference sequence). CDR3 loop: CASSLGGTGNSEQYF.

The chain carries TRBV6-5 and TRBJ2-3; TCRdb reports TRBD1, a call that lacks DNA to check it against. The CDR3 runs 16 residues. Germline loops: CDR1 MNHEY, CDR2 SVGAGI. The chain's CDR3 is CASSYSRVRAEDTQYF.

This CDR3 is CASSPTGHLNQPQHF. This chain links TRBV18 with TRBJ1-5; TCRdb designates TRBD1, a call that cannot be tested without DNA. Germline V gene lookup returns CDR1 KGHSH and CDR2 LQKENI. CDR3 size: 15 residues. Based on the CDR3 plus reference TRBV18 and TRBJ1-5, the full variable domain is NAGVMQNPRHLVRRRGQEARLRCSPMKGHSHVYWYRQLPEEGLKFMVYLQKENIIDESGMPKERFSAEFPKEGPSILRIQQVVRGDSAAYFCASSPTGHLNQPQHFGDGTRLSIL.

V is TRBV18 and J is TRBJ1-1; TCRdb indicates TRBD1, and absent DNA this call remains unverified. In germline, CDR1 is KGHSH, CDR2 LQKENI. The CDR3 runs to 15 residues. The CDR3 protein is CASSNQEHRGTEAFF.

The rearrangement joins TRBV20-1 to TRBJ1-2. This CDR3 is 13 amino acids long. Germline-derived CDR1 and CDR2 are DFQATT and SNEGSKA (reference sequence). CDR3 sequence: CSARARLTYGYTF.

The chain recombines TRBV12-3 or TRBV12-4 with TRBJ2-1; no DNA is available, so the TRBD2 call from TCRdb remains unchecked. This CDR3 has 17 residues. CDR3 in amino acids: CASSQQRQGGIDNEQFF.

This rearrangement joins TRBV18 to TRBJ2-5; TCRdb calls TRBD1, which cannot be checked without DNA. The CDR3 runs 14 residues. Per germline, CDR1 KGHSH and CDR2 LQKENI. Here the CDR3 reads CASSPDRRQETQYF.

This sequence joins TRBV29-1 and TRBJ2-3; without DNA, the TCRdb call of TRBD1 cannot be checked. Germline CDR1 reads SQVTM; CDR2 reads ANQGSEA. The CDR3 consists of 15 residues. The CDR3 region is CSVRGGAGTTDTQYF.

The chain links TRBV15 to TRBJ2-3. The CDR3 has 12 residues. The germline CDR1 and CDR2 sequences are LNHNV and YYDKDF (reference sequence). The CDR3 is CATSRDLAAQYF.

The V gene is TRBV2, the J gene TRBJ1-5; no DNA is available, so the TRBD1 call from TCRdb remains unchecked. The length of the CDR3 is 15 residues. Germline V gene lookup returns CDR1 SNHLY and CDR2 FYNNEI. The CDR3 loop is CASRSVTGKYQPQHF.

This chain uses TRBV30 with TRBJ2-7; TCRdb's assignment of TRBD1 cannot be checked, as there is no DNA. CDR3 length: 13 residues. Germline CDR1 reads GTSNPN; CDR2 reads SVGIG (reference sequence). The CDR3: CAWSRNRGHEQYF.

V and J are TRBV5-1 and TRBJ2-7; TCRdb's D call, TRBD1, is unchecked because there is no DNA. Germline assignment: CDR1 SGHRS and CDR2 YFSETQ. The CDR3 covers 15 residues. The CDR3 reads CASSPAGTGIYEQYF.

The V call is TRBV7-8, the J call TRBJ1-1. The CDR3 contains 12 residues. Germline loops: CDR1 SGHVS, CDR2 FQNEAQ. CDR3 loop: CASSQTGEGAFF.

This chain links TRBV7-2 with TRBJ2-1. The CDR3 runs to 12 residues. The germline gives CDR1 SGHTA, CDR2 FQGNSA. CDR3 sequence: CASSVTRSEQFF.

The CDR3: CAITSGLGNNEQFF. The chain couples TRBV10-3 to TRBJ2-1; lacking DNA, the TRBD2 call made by TCRdb goes unchecked. This CDR3 is 14 amino acids long. Germline lookup yields CDR1 ENHRY and CDR2 SYGVKD.